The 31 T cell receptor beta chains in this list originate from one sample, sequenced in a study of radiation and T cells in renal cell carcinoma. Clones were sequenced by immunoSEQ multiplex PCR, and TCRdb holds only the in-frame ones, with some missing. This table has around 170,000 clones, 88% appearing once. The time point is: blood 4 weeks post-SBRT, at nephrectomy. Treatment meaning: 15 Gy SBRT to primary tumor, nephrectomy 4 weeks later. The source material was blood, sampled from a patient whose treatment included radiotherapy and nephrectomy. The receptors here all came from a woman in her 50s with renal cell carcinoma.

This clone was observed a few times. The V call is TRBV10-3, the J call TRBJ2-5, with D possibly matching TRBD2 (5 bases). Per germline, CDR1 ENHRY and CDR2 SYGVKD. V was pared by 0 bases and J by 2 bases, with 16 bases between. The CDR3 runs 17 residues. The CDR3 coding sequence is TGTGCCATCAGTGAGTCGACATCGGGGAGTGGACAAGAGACCCAGTACTTC. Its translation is CAISESTSGSGQETQYF.

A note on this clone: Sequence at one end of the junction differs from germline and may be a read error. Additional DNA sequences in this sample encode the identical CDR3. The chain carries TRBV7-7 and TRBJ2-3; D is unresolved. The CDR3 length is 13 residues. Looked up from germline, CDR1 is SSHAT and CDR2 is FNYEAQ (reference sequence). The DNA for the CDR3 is TGTGCTAGCAGCTTATTCAGCACAGATACGCAGTATTTT. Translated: CASSLFSTDTQYF.

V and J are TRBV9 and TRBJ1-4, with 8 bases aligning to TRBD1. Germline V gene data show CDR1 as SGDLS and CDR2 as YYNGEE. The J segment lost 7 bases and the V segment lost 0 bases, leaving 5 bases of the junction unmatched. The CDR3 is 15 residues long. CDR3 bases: TGTGCCAGCAGCGTAGATATGGGGACAGGTGAAAAACTGTTTTTT. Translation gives CASSVDMGTGEKLFF.

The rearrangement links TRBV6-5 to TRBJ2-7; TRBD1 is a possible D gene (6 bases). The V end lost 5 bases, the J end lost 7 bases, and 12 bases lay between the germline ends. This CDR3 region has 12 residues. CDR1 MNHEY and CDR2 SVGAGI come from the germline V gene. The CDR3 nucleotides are TGTGCCAGCAGTAAGGACAGTCAAGAGCAGTACTTC. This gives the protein CASSKDSQEQYF.

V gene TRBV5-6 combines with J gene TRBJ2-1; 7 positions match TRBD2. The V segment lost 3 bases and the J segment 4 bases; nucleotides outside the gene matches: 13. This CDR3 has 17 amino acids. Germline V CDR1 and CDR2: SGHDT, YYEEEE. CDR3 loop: CASSWRGGSEKYNEQFF. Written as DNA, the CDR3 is TGTGCCAGCAGCTGGAGGGGCGGGAGCGAGAAATACAATGAGCAGTTCTTC.

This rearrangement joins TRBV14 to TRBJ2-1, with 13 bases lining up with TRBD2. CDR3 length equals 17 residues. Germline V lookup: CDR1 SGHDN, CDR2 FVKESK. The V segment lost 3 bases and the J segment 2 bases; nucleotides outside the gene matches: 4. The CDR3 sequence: CASSQGGLAGTYNEQFF. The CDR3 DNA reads TGTGCCAGCAGCCAGGGGGGACTAGCGGGGACCTACAATGAGCAGTTCTTC.

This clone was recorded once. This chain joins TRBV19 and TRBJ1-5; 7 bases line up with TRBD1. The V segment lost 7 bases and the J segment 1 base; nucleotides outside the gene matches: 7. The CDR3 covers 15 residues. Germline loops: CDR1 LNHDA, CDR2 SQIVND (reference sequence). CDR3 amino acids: CASTMNRGSNQPQHF. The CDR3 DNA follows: TGTGCCAGTACCATGAACAGGGGAAGCAATCAGCCCCAGCATTTT.

CDR3 region: CASIWTGSVYGYTF. CDR3 nucleotides: TGTGCCAGCATCTGGACAGGGAGCGTCTATGGCTACACCTTC. V and J are TRBV7-2 and TRBJ1-2; 8 nucleotides line up with TRBD1. Trimming at V came to 7 bases and at J to 4 bases, leaving 8 bases not matched to a gene. CDR1 and CDR2 from the germline V gene are SGHTA and FQGNSA. The CDR3 has 14 amino acids.

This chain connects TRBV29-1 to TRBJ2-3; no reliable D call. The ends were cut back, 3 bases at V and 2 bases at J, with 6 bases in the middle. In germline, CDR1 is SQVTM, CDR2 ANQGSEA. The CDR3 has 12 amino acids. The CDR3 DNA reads TGCAGCGTTGAGTTGGCCACAGATACGCAGTATTTT. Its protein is CSVELATDTQYF.

This chain's CDR3 is CASSQGTTEAFF. In DNA, the CDR3 is TGTGCCAGCAGCCAGGGGACAACTGAAGCTTTCTTT. This rearrangement joins TRBV5-6 to TRBJ1-1; weak D call: TRBD1 (6 bases). This CDR3 region has 12 residues. Trimming shortened V by 4 bases and J by 5 bases, and 9 bases separated the two germline ends. From germline, CDR1 is SGHDT and CDR2 YYEEEE. Drawing the rest from reference TRBV5-6 and TRBJ1-1, the complete variable domain is DAGVTQSPTHLIKTRGQQVTLRCSPKSGHDTVSWYQQALGQGPQFIFQYYEEEERQRGNFPDRFSGHQFPNYSSELNVNALLLGDSALYLCASSQGTTEAFFGQGTRLTVV.

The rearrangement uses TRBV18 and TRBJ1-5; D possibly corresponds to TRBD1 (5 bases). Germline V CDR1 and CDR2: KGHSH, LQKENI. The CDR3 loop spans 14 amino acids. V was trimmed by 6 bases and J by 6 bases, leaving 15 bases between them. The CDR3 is CASSPGGGGQPQHF. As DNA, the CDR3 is TGTGCCAGCTCCCCCGGGGGGGGAGGTCAGCCCCAGCATTTT.

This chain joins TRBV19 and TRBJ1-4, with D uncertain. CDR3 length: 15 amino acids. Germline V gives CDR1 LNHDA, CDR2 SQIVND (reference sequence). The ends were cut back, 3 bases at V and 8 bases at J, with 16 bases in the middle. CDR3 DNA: TGTGCCAGTAGTATCCCGGGCAGGCAGTGGGAAAAACTGTTTTTT. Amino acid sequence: CASSIPGRQWEKLFF.

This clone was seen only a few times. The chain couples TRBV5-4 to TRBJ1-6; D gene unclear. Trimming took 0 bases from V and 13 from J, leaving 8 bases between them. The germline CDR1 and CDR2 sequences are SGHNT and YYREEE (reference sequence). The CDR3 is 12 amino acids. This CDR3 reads CASSLEGFPLHF. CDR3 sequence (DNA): TGTGCCAGCAGCTTGGAGGGCTTCCCCCTCCACTTT.

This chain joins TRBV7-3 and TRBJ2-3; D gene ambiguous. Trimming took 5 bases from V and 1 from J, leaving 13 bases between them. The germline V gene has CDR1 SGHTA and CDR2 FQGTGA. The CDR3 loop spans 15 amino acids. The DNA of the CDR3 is TGTGCCAGCAGCCCCGACGGGTACGGCACAGATACGCAGTATTTT. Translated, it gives CASSPDGYGTDTQYF.

CDR3 protein: CSVPTTGVYTDTQYF. In DNA form, the CDR3 reads TGCAGCGTTCCCACGACAGGGGTTTACACAGATACGCAGTATTTT. The rearrangement joins TRBV29-1 to TRBJ2-3, with TRBD1 identical over 8 bases. CDR1 and CDR2 from the germline V gene are SQVTM and ANQGSEA. The junction had 9 bases not matched to a gene; V was cut back by 5 bases and J by 2 bases. The CDR3 is 15 residues long.

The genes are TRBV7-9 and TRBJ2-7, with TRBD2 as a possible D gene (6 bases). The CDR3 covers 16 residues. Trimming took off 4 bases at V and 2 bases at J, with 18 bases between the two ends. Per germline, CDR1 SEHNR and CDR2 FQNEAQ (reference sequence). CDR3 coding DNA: TGTGCCAGCAGCTCCCATCGCGGGACGGCTCCCTACGAGCAGTACTTC. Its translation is CASSSHRGTAPYEQYF.

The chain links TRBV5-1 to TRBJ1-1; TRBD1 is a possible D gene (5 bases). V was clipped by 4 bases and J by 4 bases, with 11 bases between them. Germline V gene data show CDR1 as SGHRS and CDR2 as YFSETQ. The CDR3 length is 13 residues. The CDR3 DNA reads TGCGCCAGCAGCCGGGGGTTTGGCACTGAAGCTTTCTTT. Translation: CASSRGFGTEAFF.

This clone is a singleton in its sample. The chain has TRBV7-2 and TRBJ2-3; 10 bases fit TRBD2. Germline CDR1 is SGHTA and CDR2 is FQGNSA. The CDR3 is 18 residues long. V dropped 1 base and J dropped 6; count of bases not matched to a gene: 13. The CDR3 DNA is TGTGCCAGCAGCTTAGGAGGGGCTAGCGGGGGCACGGGGGATACGCAGTATTTT. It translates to CASSLGGASGGTGDTQYF.

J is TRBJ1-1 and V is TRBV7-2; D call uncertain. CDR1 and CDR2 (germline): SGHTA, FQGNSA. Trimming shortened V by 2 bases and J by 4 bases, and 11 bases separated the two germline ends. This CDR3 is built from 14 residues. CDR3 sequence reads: CASSLNRASTEAFF. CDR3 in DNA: TGTGCCAGCAGCTTAAATCGGGCGAGCACTGAAGCTTTCTTT.

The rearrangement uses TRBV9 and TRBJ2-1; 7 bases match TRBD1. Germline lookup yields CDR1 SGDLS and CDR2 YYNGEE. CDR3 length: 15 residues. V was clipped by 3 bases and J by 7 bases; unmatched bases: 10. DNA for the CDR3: TGTGCCAGCAGCGAAACAGGGGCCTTTGGGAATGAGCAGTTCTTC. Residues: CASSETGAFGNEQFF.

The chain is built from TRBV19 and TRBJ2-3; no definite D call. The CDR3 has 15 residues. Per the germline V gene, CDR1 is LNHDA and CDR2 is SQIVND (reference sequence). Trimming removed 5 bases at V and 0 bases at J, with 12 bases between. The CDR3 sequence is CASSPLFASTDTQYF. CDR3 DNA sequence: TGTGCCAGTAGTCCCCTTTTCGCCAGCACAGATACGCAGTATTTT.

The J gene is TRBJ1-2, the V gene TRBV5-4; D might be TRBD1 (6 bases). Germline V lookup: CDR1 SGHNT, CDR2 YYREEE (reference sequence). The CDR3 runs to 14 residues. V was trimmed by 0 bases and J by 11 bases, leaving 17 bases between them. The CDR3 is CASSLVGTPPGYTF. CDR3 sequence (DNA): TGTGCCAGCAGCTTGGTGGGGACACCCCCTGGGTACACCTTC. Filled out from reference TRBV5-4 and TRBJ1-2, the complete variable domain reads ETGVTQSPTHLIKTRGQQVTLRCSSQSGHNTVSWYQQALGQGPQFIFQYYREEENGRGNFPPRFSGLQFPNYSSELNVNALELDDSALYLCASSLVGTPPGYTFGSGTRLTVV.

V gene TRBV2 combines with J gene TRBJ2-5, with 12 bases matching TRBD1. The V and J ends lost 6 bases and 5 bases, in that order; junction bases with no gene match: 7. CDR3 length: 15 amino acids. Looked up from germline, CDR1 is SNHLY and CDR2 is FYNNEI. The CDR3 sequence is CASSRDRGREETQYF. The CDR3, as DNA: TGTGCCAGCAGCCGGGACAGGGGGCGCGAGGAGACCCAGTACTTC. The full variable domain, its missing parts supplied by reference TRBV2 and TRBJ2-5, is EPEVTQTPSHQVTQMGQEVILRCVPISNHLYFYWYRQILGQKVEFLVSFYNNEISEKSEIFDDQFSVERPDGSNFTLKIRSTKLEDSAMYFCASSRDRGREETQYFGPGTRLLVL.

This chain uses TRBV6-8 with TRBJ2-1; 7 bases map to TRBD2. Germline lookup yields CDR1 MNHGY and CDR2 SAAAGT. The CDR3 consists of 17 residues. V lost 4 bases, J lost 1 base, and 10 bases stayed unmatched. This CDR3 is CASSSFSGRQSYNEQFF. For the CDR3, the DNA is TGTGCCAGCAGTTCCTTTAGCGGGCGACAATCCTACAATGAGCAGTTCTTC.

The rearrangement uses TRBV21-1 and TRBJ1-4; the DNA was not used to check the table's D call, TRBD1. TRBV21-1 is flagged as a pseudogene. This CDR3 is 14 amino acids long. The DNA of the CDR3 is TGTGCCAGCAGCATACAGGGGGGTAATGAAAAACTGTTTTTT. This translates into CASSIQGGNEKLFF.

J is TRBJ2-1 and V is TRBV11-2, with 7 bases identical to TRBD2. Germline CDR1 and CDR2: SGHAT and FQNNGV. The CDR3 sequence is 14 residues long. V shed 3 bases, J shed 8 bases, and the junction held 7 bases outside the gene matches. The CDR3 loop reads CASSLGGGGDEQFF. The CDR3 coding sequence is TGTGCCAGCAGCTTGGGTGGCGGGGGAGATGAGCAGTTCTTC.

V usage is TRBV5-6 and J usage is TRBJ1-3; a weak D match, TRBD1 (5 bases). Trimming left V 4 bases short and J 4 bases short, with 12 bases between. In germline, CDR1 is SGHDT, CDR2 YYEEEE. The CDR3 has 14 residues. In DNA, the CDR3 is TGTGCCAGCAGCAAGGACATCTCCGGAAACACCATATATTTT. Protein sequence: CASSKDISGNTIYF.

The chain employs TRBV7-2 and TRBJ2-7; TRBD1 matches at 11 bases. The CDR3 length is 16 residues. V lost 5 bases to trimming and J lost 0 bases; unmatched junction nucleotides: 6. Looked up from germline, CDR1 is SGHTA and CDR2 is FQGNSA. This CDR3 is CASSRIGTGGSYEQYF. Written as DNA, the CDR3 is TGTGCCAGCAGCCGTATCGGGACAGGGGGCTCCTACGAGCAGTACTTC.

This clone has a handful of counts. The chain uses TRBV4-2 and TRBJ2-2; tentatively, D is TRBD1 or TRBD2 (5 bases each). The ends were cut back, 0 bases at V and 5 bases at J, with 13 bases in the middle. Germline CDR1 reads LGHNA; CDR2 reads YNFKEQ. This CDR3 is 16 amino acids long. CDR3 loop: CASSQDLGTGTGELFF. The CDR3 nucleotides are TGTGCCAGCAGCCAAGATTTAGGGACGGGGACCGGGGAGCTGTTTTTT.

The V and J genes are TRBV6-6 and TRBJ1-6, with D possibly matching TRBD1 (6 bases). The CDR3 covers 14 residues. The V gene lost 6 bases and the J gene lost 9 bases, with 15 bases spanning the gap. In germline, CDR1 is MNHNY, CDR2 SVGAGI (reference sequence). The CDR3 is CASRTGFPSSPLHF. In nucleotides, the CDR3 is TGTGCCAGCAGAACAGGGTTCCCCTCTTCACCCCTCCACTTT.

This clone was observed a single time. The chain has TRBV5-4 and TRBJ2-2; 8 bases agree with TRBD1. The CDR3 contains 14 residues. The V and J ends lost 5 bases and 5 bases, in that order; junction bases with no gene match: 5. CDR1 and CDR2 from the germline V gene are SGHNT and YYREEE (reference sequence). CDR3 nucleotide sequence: TGTGCCAGCAGGACAACAGGGGGTACCGGGGAGCTGTTTTTT. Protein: CASRTTGGTGELFF.